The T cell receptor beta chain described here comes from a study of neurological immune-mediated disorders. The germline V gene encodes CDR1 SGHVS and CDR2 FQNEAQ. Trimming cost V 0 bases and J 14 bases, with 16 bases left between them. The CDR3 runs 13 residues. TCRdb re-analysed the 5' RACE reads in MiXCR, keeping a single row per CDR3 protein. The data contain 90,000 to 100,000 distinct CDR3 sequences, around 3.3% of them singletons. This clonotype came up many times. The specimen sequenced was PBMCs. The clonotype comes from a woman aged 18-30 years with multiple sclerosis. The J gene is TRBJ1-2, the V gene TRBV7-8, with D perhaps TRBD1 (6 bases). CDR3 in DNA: TGTGCCAGCAGCTTAGCGACCGGACAGATAACTACCTTC. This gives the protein CASSLATGQITTF.